This TCR beta chain was sequenced in a study of cytomegalovirus exposure and HLA in healthy donors. CDR1 SGHTA and CDR2 FQGNSA come from the germline V gene. This CDR3 has 13 amino acids. Trimming removed 8 bases from V and 5 bases from J, with 15 bases in between. It was with 60 Vbeta and 13 Jbeta primers that the PCR ran. Libraries were prepared by immunoSEQ multiplex PCR; TCRdb keeps only in-frame clonotypes and omits some of them. The repertoire table contains 65,000 to 90,000 clones. General study findings and limits: Donors belonging to an Asian-associated ancestry cluster reportedly showed fewer N-insertions in productive TCRs than the roughly 670-donor mean, according to what a later analysis found. Association of 16,951 TCR beta sequences with HLA alleles was found at 0.05 false discovery rate in a later analysis.

About this clone itself: Its matching antigen is unknown.

The material sequenced was PBMCs. This sequence was found in a female donor in good health and CMV-seropositive. The chain carries TRBV7-2 and TRBJ2-5, with a possible D match to TRBD1 (5 bases). CDR3 bases: TGTGCCAGCGGTAATAGGGGCAGGGAGACCCAGTACTTC. Translating it yields CASGNRGRETQYF. Full variable domain (missing parts from reference TRBV7-2 and TRBJ2-5): GAGVSQSPSNKVTEKGKDVELRCDPISGHTALYWYRQSLGQGLEFLIYFQGNSAPDKSGLPSDRFSAERTGGSVSTLTIQRTQQEDSAVYLCASGNRGRETQYFGPGTRLLVL.